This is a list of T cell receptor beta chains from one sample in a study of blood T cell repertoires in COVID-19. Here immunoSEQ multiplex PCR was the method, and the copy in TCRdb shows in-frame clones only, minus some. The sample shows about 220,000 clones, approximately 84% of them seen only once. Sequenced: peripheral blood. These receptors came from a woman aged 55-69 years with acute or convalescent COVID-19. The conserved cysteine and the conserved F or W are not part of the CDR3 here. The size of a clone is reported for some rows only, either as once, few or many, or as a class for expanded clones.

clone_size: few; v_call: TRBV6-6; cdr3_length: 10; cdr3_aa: ASSYRGGWRF
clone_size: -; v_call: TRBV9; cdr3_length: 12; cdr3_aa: ASSPRTGEETQY
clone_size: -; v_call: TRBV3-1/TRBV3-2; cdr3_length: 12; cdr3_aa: ASSQATGRETQY
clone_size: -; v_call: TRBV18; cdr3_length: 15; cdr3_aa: ASSPGQGRRLNTEAF
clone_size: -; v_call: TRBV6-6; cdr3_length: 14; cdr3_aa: ASSYQSGQGRGGYT
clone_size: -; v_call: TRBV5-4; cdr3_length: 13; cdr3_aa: ASSLARGVNTEAF
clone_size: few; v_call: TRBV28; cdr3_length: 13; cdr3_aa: ASRSNQGAQETQY
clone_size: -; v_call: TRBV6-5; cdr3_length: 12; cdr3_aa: ASSYRAGSYGYT
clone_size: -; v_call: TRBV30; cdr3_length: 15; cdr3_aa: AWSGPHRGQWSYEQY
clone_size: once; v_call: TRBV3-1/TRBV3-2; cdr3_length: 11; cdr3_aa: ASSRTSGLTQY
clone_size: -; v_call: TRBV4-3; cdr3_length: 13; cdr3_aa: ASSQAPRGNYEQY
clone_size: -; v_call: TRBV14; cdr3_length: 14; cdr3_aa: ASSQDRAGAQETQY
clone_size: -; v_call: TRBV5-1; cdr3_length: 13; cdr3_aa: ASSLVPGIQETQY
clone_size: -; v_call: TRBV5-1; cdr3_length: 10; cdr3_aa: ASSLAVETQY
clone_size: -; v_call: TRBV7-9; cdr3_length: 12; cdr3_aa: ASSTDRGGEKLF
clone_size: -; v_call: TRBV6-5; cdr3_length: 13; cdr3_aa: ASSAEGFGNQPQH
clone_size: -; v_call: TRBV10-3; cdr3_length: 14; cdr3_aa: AISETQGRGQETQY
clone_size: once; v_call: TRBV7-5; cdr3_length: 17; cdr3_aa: ARSLASGRGETSTDTQY
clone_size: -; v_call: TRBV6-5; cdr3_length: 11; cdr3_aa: ASSYYENQPQH
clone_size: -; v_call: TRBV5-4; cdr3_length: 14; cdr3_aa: ASSWGPRTGNYGYT
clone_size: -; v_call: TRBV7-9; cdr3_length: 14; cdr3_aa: ASSFPKGVMNTEAF
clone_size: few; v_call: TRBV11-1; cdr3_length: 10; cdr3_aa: ASSFPGGGYT
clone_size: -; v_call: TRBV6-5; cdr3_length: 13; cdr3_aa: ASSYGNRGGYGYT
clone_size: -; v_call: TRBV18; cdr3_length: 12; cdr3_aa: ASSPPPGNTEAF
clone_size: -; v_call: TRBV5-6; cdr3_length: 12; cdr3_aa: ASSWDSSGNTIY
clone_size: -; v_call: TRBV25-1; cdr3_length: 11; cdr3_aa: ASSAVGGTEAF
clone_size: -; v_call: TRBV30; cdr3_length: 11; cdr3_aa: AWSNSDRAGYT
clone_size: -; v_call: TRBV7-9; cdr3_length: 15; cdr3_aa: ASSLAQTGMERTEAF
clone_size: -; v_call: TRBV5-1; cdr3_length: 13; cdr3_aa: ASSFQRGGQGTQY
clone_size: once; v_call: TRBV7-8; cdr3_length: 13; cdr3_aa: ASTGRDSYNSPLH
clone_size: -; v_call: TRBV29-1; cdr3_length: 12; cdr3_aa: SVGSLGQNYEQY
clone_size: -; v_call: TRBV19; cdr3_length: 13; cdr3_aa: ASSYRRTSGNTIY
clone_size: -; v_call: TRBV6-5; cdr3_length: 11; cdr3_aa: ASSYQLRGGYT
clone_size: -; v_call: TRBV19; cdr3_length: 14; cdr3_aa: ASSIDPAQGIHEQY
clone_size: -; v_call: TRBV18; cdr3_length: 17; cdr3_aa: ASSPRLGQAAMGTDTQY
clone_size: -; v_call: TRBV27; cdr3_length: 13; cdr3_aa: ASSLTGTGINEQF
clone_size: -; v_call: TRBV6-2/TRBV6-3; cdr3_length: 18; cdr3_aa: ASSRSPGTSGGPSQETQY
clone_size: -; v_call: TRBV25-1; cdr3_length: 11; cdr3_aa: ASSELGPYEQY
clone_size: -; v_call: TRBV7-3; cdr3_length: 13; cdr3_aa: ASSPRGGVGYGYT
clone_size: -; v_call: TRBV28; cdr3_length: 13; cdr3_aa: ASSFLGGGNYGYT
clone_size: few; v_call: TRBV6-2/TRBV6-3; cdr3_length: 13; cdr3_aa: ASSYVQGDRQPQH
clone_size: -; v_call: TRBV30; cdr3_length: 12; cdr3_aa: AWRASSVYNEQF
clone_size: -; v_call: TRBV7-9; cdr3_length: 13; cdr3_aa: ASSSGQGKEHGYT
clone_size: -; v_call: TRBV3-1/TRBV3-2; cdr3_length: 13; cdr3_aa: ASSPRRQGSYEQY
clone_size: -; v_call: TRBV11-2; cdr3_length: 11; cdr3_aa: ASSLTGEETQY
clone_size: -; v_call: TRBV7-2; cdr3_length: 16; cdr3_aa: ASSARLAGAGGNYEQY
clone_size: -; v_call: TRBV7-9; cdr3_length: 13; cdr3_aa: ASSPSGQYKDTQY
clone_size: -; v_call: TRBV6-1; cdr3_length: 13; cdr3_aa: ASSEDSGAPFEQF
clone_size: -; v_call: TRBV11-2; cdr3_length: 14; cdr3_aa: ASSSRGTVSGNTIY
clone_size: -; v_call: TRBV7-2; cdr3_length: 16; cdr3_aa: ASSLGLVAGGRSNEQF
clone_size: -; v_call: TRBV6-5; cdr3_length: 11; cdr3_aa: ASSREGGNTIY
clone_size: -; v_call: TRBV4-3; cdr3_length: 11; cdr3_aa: ASSQVTGNEQF
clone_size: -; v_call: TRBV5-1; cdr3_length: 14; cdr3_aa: ASSWGQGRGTDTQY
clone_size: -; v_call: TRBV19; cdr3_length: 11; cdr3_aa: ASSTGLNTEAF
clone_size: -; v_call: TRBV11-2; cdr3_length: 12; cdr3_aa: ASSPPDRAHEQF
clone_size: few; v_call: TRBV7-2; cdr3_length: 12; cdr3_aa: ASSFGQGNTEAF
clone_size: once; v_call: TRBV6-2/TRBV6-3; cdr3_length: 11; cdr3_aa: ASSDRDGSPLH
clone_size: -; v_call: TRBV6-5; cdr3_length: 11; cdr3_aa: AIITSGYNEQF
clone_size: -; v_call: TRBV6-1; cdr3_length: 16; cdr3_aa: ASSEGIRGLLMNTEAF
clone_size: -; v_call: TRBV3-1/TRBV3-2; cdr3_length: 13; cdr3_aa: ASSTVAGGYNEQF